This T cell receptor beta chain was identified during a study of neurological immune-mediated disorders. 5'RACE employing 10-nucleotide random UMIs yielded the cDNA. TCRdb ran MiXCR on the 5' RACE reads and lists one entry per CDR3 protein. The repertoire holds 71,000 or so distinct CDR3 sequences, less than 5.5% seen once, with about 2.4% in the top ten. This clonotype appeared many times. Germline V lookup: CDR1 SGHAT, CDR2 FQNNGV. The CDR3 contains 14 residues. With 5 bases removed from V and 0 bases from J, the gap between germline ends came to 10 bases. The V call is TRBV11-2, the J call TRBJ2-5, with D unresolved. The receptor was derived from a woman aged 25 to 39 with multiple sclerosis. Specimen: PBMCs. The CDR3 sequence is CASSDDSNQETQYF. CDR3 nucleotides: TGTGCCAGCAGCGACGACTCGAACCAAGAGACCCAGTACTTC.